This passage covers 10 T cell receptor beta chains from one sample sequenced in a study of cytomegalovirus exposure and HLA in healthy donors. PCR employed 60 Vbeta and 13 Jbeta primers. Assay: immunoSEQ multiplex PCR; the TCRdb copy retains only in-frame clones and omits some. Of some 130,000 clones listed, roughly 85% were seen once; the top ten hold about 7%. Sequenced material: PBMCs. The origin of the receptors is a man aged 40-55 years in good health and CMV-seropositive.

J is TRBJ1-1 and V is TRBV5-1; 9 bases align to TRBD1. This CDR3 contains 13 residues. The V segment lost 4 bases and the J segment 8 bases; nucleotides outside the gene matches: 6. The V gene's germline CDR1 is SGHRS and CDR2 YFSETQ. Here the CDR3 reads CASSVGQGVEAFF. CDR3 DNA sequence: TGCGCCAGCAGCGTGGGACAGGGAGTCGAAGCTTTCTTT.

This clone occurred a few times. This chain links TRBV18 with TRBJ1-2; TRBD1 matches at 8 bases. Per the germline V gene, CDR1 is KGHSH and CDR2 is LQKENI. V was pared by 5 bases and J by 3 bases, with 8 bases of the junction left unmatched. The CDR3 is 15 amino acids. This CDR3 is CASSSGTGGDYGYTF. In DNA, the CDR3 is TGTGCCAGCTCATCTGGGACAGGTGGTGACTATGGCTACACCTTC.

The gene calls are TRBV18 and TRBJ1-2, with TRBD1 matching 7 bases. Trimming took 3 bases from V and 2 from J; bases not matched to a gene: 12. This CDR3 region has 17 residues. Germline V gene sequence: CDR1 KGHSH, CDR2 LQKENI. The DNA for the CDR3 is TGTGCCAGCTCACCTCAGCCCCCCCAGACAGGGAACTATGGCTACACCTTC. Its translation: CASSPQPPQTGNYGYTF. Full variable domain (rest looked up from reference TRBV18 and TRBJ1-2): NAGVMQNPRHLVRRRGQEARLRCSPMKGHSHVYWYRQLPEEGLKFMVYLQKENIIDESGMPKERFSAEFPKEGPSILRIQQVVRGDSAAYFCASSPQPPQTGNYGYTFGSGTRLTVV.

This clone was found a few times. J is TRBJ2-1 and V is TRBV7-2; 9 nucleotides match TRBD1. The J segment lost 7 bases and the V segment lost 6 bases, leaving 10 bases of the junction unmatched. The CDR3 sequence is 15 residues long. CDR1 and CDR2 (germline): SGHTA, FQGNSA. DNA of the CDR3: TGTGCCAGCAGTTATACAGGGGGCGCGGGGAATGAGCAGTTCTTC. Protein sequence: CASSYTGGAGNEQFF.

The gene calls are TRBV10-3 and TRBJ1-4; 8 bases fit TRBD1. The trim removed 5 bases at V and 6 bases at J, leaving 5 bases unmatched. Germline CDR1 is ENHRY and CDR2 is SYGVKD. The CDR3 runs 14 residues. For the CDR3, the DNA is TGTGCCATCAGTCAGCAGGGGGCGGATGAAAAACTGTTTTTT. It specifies CAISQQGADEKLFF.

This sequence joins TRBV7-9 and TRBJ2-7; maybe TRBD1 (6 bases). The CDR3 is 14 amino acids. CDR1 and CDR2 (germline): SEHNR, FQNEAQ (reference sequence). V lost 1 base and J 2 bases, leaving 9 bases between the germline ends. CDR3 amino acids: CASSLVRTAYEQYF. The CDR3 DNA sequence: TGTGCCAGCAGCTTAGTAAGGACAGCCTACGAGCAGTACTTC.

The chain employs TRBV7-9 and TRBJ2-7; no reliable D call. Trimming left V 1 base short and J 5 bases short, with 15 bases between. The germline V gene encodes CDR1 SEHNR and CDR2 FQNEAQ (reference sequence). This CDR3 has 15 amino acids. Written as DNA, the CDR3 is TGTGCCAGCAGCTTAGGGGCATCCGTTAACCACGAGCAGTACTTC. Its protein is CASSLGASVNHEQYF.

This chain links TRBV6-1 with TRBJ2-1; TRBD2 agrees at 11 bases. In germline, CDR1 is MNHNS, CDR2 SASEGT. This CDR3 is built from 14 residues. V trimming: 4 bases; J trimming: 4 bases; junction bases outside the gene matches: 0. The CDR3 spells CASSGLAGYNEQFF. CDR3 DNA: TGTGCCAGCAGTGGACTAGCGGGATACAATGAGCAGTTCTTC.

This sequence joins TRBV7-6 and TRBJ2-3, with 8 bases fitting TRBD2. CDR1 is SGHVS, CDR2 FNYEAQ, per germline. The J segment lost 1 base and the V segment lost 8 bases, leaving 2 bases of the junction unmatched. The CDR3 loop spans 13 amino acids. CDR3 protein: CASGSGGTDTQYF. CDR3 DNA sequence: TGTGCCAGCGGTAGCGGGGGCACAGATACGCAGTATTTT.

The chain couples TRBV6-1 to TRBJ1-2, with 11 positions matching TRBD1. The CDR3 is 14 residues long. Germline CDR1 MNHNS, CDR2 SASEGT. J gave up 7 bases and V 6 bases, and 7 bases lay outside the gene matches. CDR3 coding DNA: TGTGCCAGCAGAGTTACGGGACAGGGGGTTGGCTACACCTTC. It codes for CASRVTGQGVGYTF.